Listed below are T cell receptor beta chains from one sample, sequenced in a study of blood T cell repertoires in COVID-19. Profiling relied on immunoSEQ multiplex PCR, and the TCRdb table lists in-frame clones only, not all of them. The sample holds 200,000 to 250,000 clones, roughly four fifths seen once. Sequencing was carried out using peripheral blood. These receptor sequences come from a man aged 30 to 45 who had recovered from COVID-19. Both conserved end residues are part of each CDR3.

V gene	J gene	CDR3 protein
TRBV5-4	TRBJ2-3	CASSLKAYSTDTQYF
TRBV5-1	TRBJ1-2	CASSLEGATYGYTF
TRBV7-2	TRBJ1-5	CASSLETGQPQHF
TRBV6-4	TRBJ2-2	CASKGAGGRPGELFF
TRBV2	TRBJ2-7	CASSVAGEPTYEQYF
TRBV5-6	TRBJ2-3	CASSFLGVSTDTQYF
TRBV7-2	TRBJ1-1	CASSWDRGGREAFF
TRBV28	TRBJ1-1	CASSSYRVTEAFF
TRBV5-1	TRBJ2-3	CASSLGTSPSTDTQYF
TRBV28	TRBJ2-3	CASSSTGTTQYF
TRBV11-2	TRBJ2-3	CASSLDNATREGTDTQYF
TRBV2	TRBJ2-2	CASSWSMASNTGELFF
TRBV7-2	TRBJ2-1	CASSLGLGNEQFF
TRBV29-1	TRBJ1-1	CSALRTGVNTEAFF
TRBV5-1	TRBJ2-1	CASSSTGGLDEQFF
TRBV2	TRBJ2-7	CASSEVGEQYF
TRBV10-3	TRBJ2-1	CAIMGGGGYNEQFF
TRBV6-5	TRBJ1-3	CASSSVQGRHTIYF
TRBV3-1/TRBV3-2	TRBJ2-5	CASSQRGGQETQYF
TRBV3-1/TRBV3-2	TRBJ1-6	CASRMTAPSDNSPLHF
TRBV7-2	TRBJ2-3	CASSLAGGTDTQYF
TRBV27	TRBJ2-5	CASSHRSRLGETQYF
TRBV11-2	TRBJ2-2	CASSARDSDTGELFF
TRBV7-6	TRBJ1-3	CASSQRQRSGNTIYF
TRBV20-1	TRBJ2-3	CSARERGVTDF
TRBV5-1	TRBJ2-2	CASARDRADTGELFF
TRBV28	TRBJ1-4	CASRKGGGTTEKLFF
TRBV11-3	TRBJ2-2	CASSLDQGTNTGELFF
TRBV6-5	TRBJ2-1	CASSYSGGGAEEQFF
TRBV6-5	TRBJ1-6	CASSLTGVNSPLHF
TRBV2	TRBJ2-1	CASSYDRDSRYNEQFF
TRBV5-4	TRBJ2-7	CASSSGGVAYEQYF
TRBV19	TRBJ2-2	CASRPGTGYTGELFF
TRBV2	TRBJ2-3	CASKERSTDTQYF
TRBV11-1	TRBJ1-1	CASSTDRGATEAFF
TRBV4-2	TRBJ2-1	CASSPGSYEQFF
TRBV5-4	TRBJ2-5	CASSLRPEAETQYF
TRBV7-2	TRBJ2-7	CASSSPGYEQYF
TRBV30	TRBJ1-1	CAWSVGRECFGAFF
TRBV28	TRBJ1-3	CASSPGKHTIYF
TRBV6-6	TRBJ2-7	CASSRGGTSGGGDEQYF
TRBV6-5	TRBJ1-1	CASSTQTGNTEAFF
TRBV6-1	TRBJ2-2	CASSESAGGLGELFF
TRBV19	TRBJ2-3	CASSAWTSGGAGTQYF
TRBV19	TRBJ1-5	CASSIDQLGPWEQPQHF
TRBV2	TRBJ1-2	CASSPGTGRGVYGYTF
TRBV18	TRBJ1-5	CASSPGVRDSNQPQHF
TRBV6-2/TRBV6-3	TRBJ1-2	CASSGPGQVGGRGYTF
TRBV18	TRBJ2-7	CASSPLPGSNEQYF
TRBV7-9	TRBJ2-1	CASSLASGGAYNEQFF
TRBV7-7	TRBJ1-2	CASSSANSTEESLSGYTF
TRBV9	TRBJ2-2	CASSATMGTGELFF
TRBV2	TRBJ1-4	CASSGGAYHRLPTNEKLFF
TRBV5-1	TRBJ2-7	CASSPTIGGLSYEQYF
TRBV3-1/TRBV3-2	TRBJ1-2	CASSQDPDNLYGYTF